This record covers a single T cell receptor beta chain. The CDR3 covers 13 residues. Trimming removed 8 bases from V and 5 bases from J; junction bases left unmatched: 7. In germline, CDR1 is LNHDA, CDR2 SQIVND (reference sequence). The record originates from a study of shared clonotypes between healthy human individuals. Produced via immunoSEQ multiplex PCR; TCRdb's table is partial and in-frame only. The table has a few million clones, approximately 96% seen once; the top ten hold roughly 0.13%. Material: naive CD4+ T cells sorted from blood. Subset defined: CD45RA+ positively selected. The clonotype comes from a man between 18 and 35 years old in good health. The V and J genes are TRBV19 and TRBJ1-2; the match to TRBD1 covers 8 bases. CDR3 residues: CASRTGGRYGYTF. Here the CDR3 DNA reads TGTGCCAGTCGTACAGGGGGGCGTTATGGCTACACCTTC. Full variable domain (remainder filled in from reference TRBV19 and TRBJ1-2): DGGITQSPKYLFRKEGQNVTLSCEQNLNHDAMYWYRQDPGQGLRLIYYSQIVNDFQKGDIAEGYSVSREKKESFPLTVTSAQKNPTAFYLCASRTGGRYGYTFGSGTRLTVV.